Listed below are T cell receptor beta chains from one sample, sequenced in a study of blood T cell repertoires in COVID-19. TCRdb keeps only in-frame clones here, not all; method: immunoSEQ multiplex PCR. The table has about 25,000 clones, about nine tenths seen once. What was sequenced was peripheral blood. Receptors originate from a middle-aged man with active COVID-19. Both conserved end residues are part of each CDR3. D genes are given only for firm matches. Rows may omit the clone size; those that give it use once, few, many or a size class.

CDR3 protein	CDR3 DNA	CDR3 length	D gene	clone size	J gene	V gene
CASSAANSGNTIYF	TGTGCCAGTAGTGCGGCGAACTCTGGAAACACCATATATTTT	14	.	.	TRBJ1-3	TRBV19
CASLNQGATTDTQYF	TGTGCCTCGTTAAATCAGGGGGCAACCACAGATACGCAGTATTTT	15	TRBD1	once	TRBJ2-3	TRBV30
CSVRGQGARNEQFF	TGCAGCGTCCGCGGACAGGGGGCGAGGAATGAGCAGTTCTTC	14	TRBD1	.	TRBJ2-1	TRBV29-1
CATSVGQGYYEQYF	TGTGCCACCAGTGTCGGCCAGGGATACTACGAGCAGTACTTC	14	.	.	TRBJ2-7	TRBV24-1
CASSGQGLKTQYF	TGTGCCAGCAGTGGACAGGGGTTAAAGACCCAGTACTTC	13	TRBD1	.	TRBJ2-5	TRBV2
CSVASSYEQYF	TGCAGCGTTGCCAGCTCCTACGAGCAGTACTTC	11	.	.	TRBJ2-7	TRBV29-1
CASLDAAGGQRNQPQHF	TGTGCCAGCCTAGATGCTGCGGGGGGACAGCGCAATCAGCCCCAGCATTTT	17	TRBD1	.	TRBJ1-5	TRBV28
CASSHNQFEAVNTEAFF	TGTGCCAGCAGCCATAACCAGTTTGAGGCGGTGAACACTGAAGCTTTCTTT	17	.	once	TRBJ1-1	TRBV3-1/TRBV3-2
CASSHGQSNQPQHF	TGTGCCAGCAGCCACGGACAGAGCAATCAGCCCCAGCATTTT	14	.	.	TRBJ1-5	TRBV2
CAAAPEGFLNTQYF	TGCGCCGCAGCTCCGGAGGGGTTTTTAAATACGCAGTATTTT	14	.	.	TRBJ2-3	TRBV10-2
CAIGGDETQYF	TGTGCCATCGGGGGGGATGAGACCCAGTACTTC	11	TRBD2	.	TRBJ2-5	TRBV10-3
CASSTKPPSVTDTQYF	TGTGCCAGCAGCACCAAACCCCCCTCAGTCACAGATACGCAGTATTTT	16	.	.	TRBJ2-3	TRBV9
CASGLSGEVGNTIYF	TGTGCTAGTGGTTTATCCGGGGAGGTTGGAAACACCATATATTTT	15	.	.	TRBJ1-3	TRBV12-5
CASSDRTSWYNEQFF	TGTGCCAGCAGCGACCGGACTAGCTGGTACAATGAGCAGTTCTTC	15	TRBD2	.	TRBJ2-1	TRBV7-9
CASSRQDTRNTGYTF	TGCGCCAGCAGCCGCCAGGATACAAGGAATACCGGCTACACCTTC	15	.	.	TRBJ1-2	TRBV4-3
CASFRQGNTEAFF	TGTGCCAGCTTTCGACAAGGGAACACTGAAGCTTTCTTT	13	.	.	TRBJ1-1	TRBV18
CASSRRTGSSYNEQFF	TGTGCCAGCAGCCGCCGGACAGGGAGCTCCTACAATGAGCAGTTCTTC	16	TRBD1	.	TRBJ2-1	TRBV11-1
CASSYNGGTDTQYF	TGTGCCAGCAGTTATAACGGGGGCACAGATACGCAGTATTTT	14	.	.	TRBJ2-3	TRBV6-5
CAWSGQGNQPQHF	TGTGCCTGGAGTGGACAGGGCAATCAGCCCCAGCATTTT	13	.	.	TRBJ1-5	TRBV30
CASSLGSGRSTDTQYF	TGTGCCAGCAGCTTGGGTAGCGGGAGGAGCACAGATACGCAGTATTTT	16	TRBD2	.	TRBJ2-3	TRBV5-4
CASSYSRVSGELFF	TGTGCCAGCAGTTACTCTCGGGTCTCCGGGGAGCTGTTTTTT	14	.	.	TRBJ2-2	TRBV6-2/TRBV6-3
CASSQSVGGGDTEAFF	TGCGCCAGCAGCCAATCAGTAGGAGGTGGGGATACTGAAGCTTTCTTT	16	.	.	TRBJ1-1	TRBV4-3
CASSWQGIGNQPQHF	TGTGCCAGCAGTTGGCAGGGCATCGGCAATCAGCCCCAGCATTTT	15	.	.	TRBJ1-5	TRBV5-5
CASSYMSSYNEQFF	TGTGCCAGCAGTTACATGAGCTCCTACAATGAGCAGTTCTTC	14	.	.	TRBJ2-1	TRBV6-2/TRBV6-3
CASSQRTSSSYEQYF	TGTGCCAGCAGCCAAAGGACTAGTAGCTCCTACGAGCAGTACTTC	15	TRBD2	once	TRBJ2-7	TRBV7-8
CASALGQSRGYEQYF	TGTGCCAGCGCTTTAGGACAGTCGAGGGGCTACGAGCAGTACTTC	15	.	once	TRBJ2-7	TRBV6-6
CASSQEADRGREKLFF	TGCGCCAGCAGCCAAGAAGCTGACAGGGGACGTGAAAAACTGTTTTTT	16	TRBD1	.	TRBJ1-4	TRBV4-3
CASSPVGQSYEQYF	TGTGCCAGCAGCCCTGTCGGACAGAGCTACGAGCAGTACTTC	14	.	.	TRBJ2-7	TRBV5-4
CASSYAGPEAFF	TGTGCCAGCAGTTACGCGGGACCTGAAGCTTTCTTT	12	.	.	TRBJ1-1	TRBV6-6
CASSLPGNQPQHF	TGTGCCAGCAGCTTGCCGGGGAATCAGCCCCAGCATTTT	13	.	.	TRBJ1-5	TRBV5-6
CASSPSPNTGELFF	TGTGCCAGCTCCCCCTCCCCGAACACCGGGGAGCTGTTTTTT	14	.	.	TRBJ2-2	TRBV18
CASSTGQGPTEAFF	TGCGCCAGCAGCACGGGACAGGGGCCCACTGAAGCTTTCTTT	14	TRBD1	.	TRBJ1-1	TRBV5-1
CASSLVAGGELFF	TGTGCCAGCAGCTTAGTGGCTGGCGGGGAGCTGTTTTTT	13	.	.	TRBJ2-2	TRBV11-3
CASSGRGRKEETQYF	TGTGCCAGCAGCGGCAGGGGGCGCAAGGAAGAGACCCAGTACTTC	15	TRBD1	.	TRBJ2-5	TRBV7-2
CASSPYSGSYNEQFF	TGTGCCAGCAGCCCTTATAGCGGTTCCTACAATGAGCAGTTCTTC	15	.	.	TRBJ2-1	TRBV7-6
CASSRDSYNEQFF	TGTGCCAGCAGCCGGGACTCCTACAATGAGCAGTTCTTC	13	.	.	TRBJ2-1	TRBV6-5
CASSYSLGPGNTIYF	TGTGCCAGCAGTTACTCCTTGGGGCCTGGAAACACCATATATTTT	15	.	.	TRBJ1-3	TRBV6-2/TRBV6-3
CASSSQVGYSNQPQHF	TGTGCCAGCAGCTCCCAAGTCGGGTATAGCAATCAGCCCCAGCATTTT	16	.	.	TRBJ1-5	TRBV7-2
CASSLGRPSGTSYEQYF	TGTGCCAGCAGCTTGGGGCGCCCTAGCGGTACCTCCTACGAGCAGTACTTC	17	TRBD2	.	TRBJ2-7	TRBV5-5
CASSRRTGEQETQYF	TGCGCCAGCAGTCGCCGGACAGGGGAACAAGAGACCCAGTACTTC	15	TRBD1	.	TRBJ2-5	TRBV23-1
CASSQEGRRTF	TGCGCCAGCAGCCAAGAGGGGCGGAGAACCTTC	11	.	.	TRBJ2-7	TRBV4-1
CATVGGNTDTQYF	TGTGCCACCGTGGGGGGAAACACAGATACGCAGTATTTT	13	.	.	TRBJ2-3	TRBV24-1
CASSTGTMINEQFF	TGCGCCAGCAGCACCGGGACTATGATCAATGAGCAGTTCTTC	14	TRBD2	.	TRBJ2-1	TRBV10-2
CASSQVTGGGEKLFF	TGTGCCAGCAGCCAAGTTACAGGGGGCGGCGAAAAACTGTTTTTT	15	TRBD1	few	TRBJ1-4	TRBV6-5
CASMDFLSYEQYF	TGTGCCAGCATGGACTTTCTCTCCTACGAGCAGTACTTC	13	.	.	TRBJ2-7	TRBV28
CAISGGQGLDTQYF	TGTGCCATCAGTGGGGGACAGGGATTAGATACGCAGTATTTT	14	TRBD1	.	TRBJ2-3	TRBV10-3
CASSPPEGGVQETQYF	TGTGCCAGCAGCCCCCCCGAGGGAGGAGTCCAAGAGACCCAGTACTTC	16	.	.	TRBJ2-5	TRBV11-3
CASGTGGSGYTF	TGTGCCAGTGGGACAGGGGGGTCTGGCTACACCTTC	12	TRBD1	.	TRBJ1-2	TRBV25-1
CAWSTDSTQPQHF	TGTGCCTGGAGTACTGACAGTACTCAGCCCCAGCATTTT	13	.	few	TRBJ1-5	TRBV30
CASSVSGTAGGYTF	TGTGCCAGCAGTGTCTCAGGGACTGCTGGTGGCTACACCTTC	14	.	.	TRBJ1-2	TRBV27
CASSLAESGWETQYF	TGTGCCAGCAGCTTAGCGGAGTCCGGTTGGGAGACCCAGTACTTC	15	.	few	TRBJ2-5	TRBV7-6
CAARTSGGAGGAGELFF	TGTGCCGCCCGGACTAGCGGGGGGGCAGGGGGCGCCGGGGAGCTGTTTTTT	17	TRBD2	.	TRBJ2-2	TRBV7-8